Each of the 5 T cell receptor beta chains below was sequenced from the same sample in a study of shared clonotypes between healthy human individuals. Clones were sequenced by immunoSEQ multiplex PCR, and TCRdb holds only the in-frame ones, with some missing. The sample includes 2 million to 2.5 million clones, 90% to 97% of them seen just once. The sample comprised naive CD4+ T cells sorted from blood. Subset noted: CD45RA+ positively selected. These receptors originate from a man younger than 35 in good health.

This sequence joins TRBV7-6 and TRBJ2-3, with 10 bases aligning to TRBD2. Germline CDR1 SGHVS, CDR2 FNYEAQ. This CDR3 is 16 amino acids long. Germline trimming cut 5 bases from V and 6 bases from J; bases unmatched to any gene: 11. The CDR3 spells CASSVQRGGLGDTQYF. CDR3 DNA sequence: TGTGCCAGCAGCGTGCAGCGGGGGGGCCTAGGGGATACGCAGTATTTT.

This chain joins TRBV11-1 and TRBJ2-5, with 8 bases that match TRBD1. V dropped 4 bases and J dropped 2; count of bases not matched to a gene: 3. This CDR3 comprises 14 residues. Germline V gene lookup returns CDR1 SGHAT and CDR2 FQDESV (reference sequence). The CDR3 here is CASSSDRVQETQYF. In DNA form, the CDR3 reads TGTGCCAGCAGCTCGGACAGGGTACAAGAGACCCAGTACTTC.

V is TRBV28 and J is TRBJ1-2, with D perhaps TRBD1 (5 bases). The CDR3 has 16 amino acids. Trimming left V 3 bases short and J 6 bases short, with 20 bases between. CDR1 MDHEN and CDR2 SYDVKM come from the germline V gene. CDR3 in amino acids: CASSFPEKGRIDGYTF. The CDR3 DNA reads as TGTGCCAGCAGTTTCCCCGAGAAGGGGCGGATCGATGGCTACACCTTC.

The chain links TRBV11-2 to TRBJ2-1; D gene uncertain. Germline V lookup: CDR1 SGHAT, CDR2 FQNNGV. This CDR3 has 14 residues. V was shortened by 1 base and J by 12 bases, with 16 bases between the two germline ends. CDR3 residues: CASSLGHALMGQFF. As DNA, the CDR3 is TGTGCCAGCAGCTTAGGCCATGCGCTGATGGGGCAGTTCTTC.

This CDR3 reads CASSPPGRTSGEAFF. The CDR3 nucleotides are TGTGCCAGCTCACCCCCTGGGCGCACATCTGGCGAAGCTTTCTTT. J is TRBJ1-1 and V is TRBV18; no definite D call. The germline gives CDR1 KGHSH, CDR2 LQKENI. This CDR3 spans 15 amino acids. The V end was cut by 3 bases, the J end by 8 bases, with 19 bases between.